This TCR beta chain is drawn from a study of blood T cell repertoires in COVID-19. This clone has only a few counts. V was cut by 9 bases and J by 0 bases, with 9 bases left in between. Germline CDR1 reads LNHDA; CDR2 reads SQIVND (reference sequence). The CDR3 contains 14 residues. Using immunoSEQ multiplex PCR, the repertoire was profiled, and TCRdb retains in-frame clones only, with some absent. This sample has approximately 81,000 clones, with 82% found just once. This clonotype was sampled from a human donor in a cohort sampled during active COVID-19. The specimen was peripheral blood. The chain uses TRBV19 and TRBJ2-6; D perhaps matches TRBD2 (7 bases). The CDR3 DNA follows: TGTGCCAGCGGGGGGCACTCTGGGGCCAACGTCCTGACTTTC. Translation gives CASGGHSGANVLTF. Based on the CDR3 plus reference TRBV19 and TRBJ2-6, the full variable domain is DGGITQSPKYLFRKEGQNVTLSCEQNLNHDAMYWYRQDPGQGLRLIYYSQIVNDFQKGDIAEGYSVSREKKESFPLTVTSAQKNPTAFYLCASGGHSGANVLTFGAGSRLTVL.